This T cell receptor beta chain was documented in a study of shared clonotypes between healthy human individuals. Across the whole study: The cohort comprised a couple of women and three men. Their ages spanned 18 to 49 years. General observations from the study: Depth was large, yet rarefaction showed that sorted-subset sequencing was incomplete. The study found lower generation probabilities in non-shared clonotypes than in those shared by all four donors.

Profiling relied on immunoSEQ multiplex PCR, and the TCRdb table lists in-frame clones only, not all of them. The table records a few hundred thousand clones, about 97% of them present only once. Turning to this clone: The antigen is unknown.

CDR3 length: 15 amino acids. V lost 2 bases and J 1 base, leaving 10 bases between the germline ends. The germline gives CDR1 MDHEN, CDR2 SYDVKM. CD8 memory was a combination of CD45RO+ cells and CCR7-negative CD45RA+ TemRA cells. The receptor was isolated from a man aged 25-45 years in good health. Sequenced material: memory CD8+ T cells sorted from blood. This sample's subset: CD45RO+ cells pooled with CCR7-negative TemRA cells. This rearrangement joins TRBV28 to TRBJ2-3; a possible D gene is TRBD1 (6 bases). The CDR3 bases are TGTGCCAGCAGTTTAGTCAGGGGCGGCACAGATACGCAGTATTTT. As protein: CASSLVRGGTDTQYF.